These T cell receptor beta chains were read from a single sample in a study of cytomegalovirus exposure and HLA in healthy donors. Measured with immunoSEQ multiplex PCR; TCRdb has only the in-frame clones, and not every one. The sample gives roughly 170,000 clones, over 65% of which show up once; 0.65% to 0.85% is in the top ten. Material: PBMCs. The receptor source for this set is a female donor in good health and CMV-seronegative. Each CDR3 is given without its conserved first and last residue.

v_call	j_call	cdr3_aa
TRBV11-3	TRBJ2-7	ASSDTGTGGQY
TRBV6-5	TRBJ2-7	ASSYSGTNEQY
TRBV2	TRBJ1-5	AMRDREGQPQH
TRBV29-1	TRBJ2-7	SVQGAAVNEQY
TRBV6-6	TRBJ2-7	ASGRAGGSSYEQY
TRBV30	TRBJ1-2	AWSAKIGTPVGYGYT
TRBV7-3	TRBJ2-7	ASSLWDSHEQY
TRBV19	NA	ASSMSGQGGYEQY
TRBV4-3	TRBJ2-5	ASSQGSGKETQY
TRBV28	TRBJ1-3	ASSLYLAGSFAGNTIY
TRBV7-8	TRBJ2-5	ASSFSLEAQY
TRBV9	TRBJ1-6	ASSPRTGVNSPLH
TRBV7-2	TRBJ1-1	ASSPNWEGREAF
TRBV9	TRBJ2-7	ASSPSEYHEQY
TRBV28	TRBJ2-6	ASSRQGSGANVLT
TRBV28	TRBJ2-3	ASALPAVADTQY
TRBV28	TRBJ2-7	ASSISRGQYEQY
TRBV28	TRBJ2-7	ASSRDRAPYEQY
TRBV5-4	TRBJ2-2	ASSLQNGELF
TRBV7-2	TRBJ2-1	ASSIRLAGDEQF
TRBV2	TRBJ2-7	ASLIRERHEQY
TRBV7-8	TRBJ2-3	ASSRVAGGSTDTQY